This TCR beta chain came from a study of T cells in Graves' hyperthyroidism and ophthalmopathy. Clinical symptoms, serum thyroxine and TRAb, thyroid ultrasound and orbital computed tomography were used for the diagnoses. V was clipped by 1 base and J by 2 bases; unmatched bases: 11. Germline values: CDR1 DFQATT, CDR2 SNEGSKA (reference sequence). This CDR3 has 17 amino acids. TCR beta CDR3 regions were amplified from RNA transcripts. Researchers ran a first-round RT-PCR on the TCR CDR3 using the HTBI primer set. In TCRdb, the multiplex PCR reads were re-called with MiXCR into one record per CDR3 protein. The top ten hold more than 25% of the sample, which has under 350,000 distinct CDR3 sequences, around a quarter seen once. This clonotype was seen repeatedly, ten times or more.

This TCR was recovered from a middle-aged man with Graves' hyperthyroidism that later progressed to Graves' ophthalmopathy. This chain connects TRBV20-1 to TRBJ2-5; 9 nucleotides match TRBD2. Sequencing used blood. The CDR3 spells CSARVILTSGIQETQYF. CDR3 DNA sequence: TGCAGTGCTAGAGTGATTTTGACTAGCGGTATACAAGAGACCCAGTACTTC.